This T cell receptor beta chain was captured in a study of T cells in Graves' hyperthyroidism and ophthalmopathy. At the level of the study: Before treatment of any kind, peripheral blood was taken at initial diagnosis.

Diagnosing involved the use of clinical symptoms, serum thyroxine and TRAb, thyroid ultrasound and orbital computed tomography. RNA transcripts were the template for amplifying TCR beta CDR3 regions. HTBI primers were employed in a first-round RT-PCR of the TCR CDR3. TCRdb re-derived calls from the multiplex PCR reads in MiXCR, one entry per CDR3 protein. This table has a few hundred thousand distinct CDR3 sequences, 15% to 17% appearing once. Study-level results: Peripheral blood also featured most of the thyroid clonotypes expanded above 0.001.

There are a few counts of this clonotype. The antigen remains unidentified. The clonotype comes from a woman aged 25 to 45 with Graves' hyperthyroidism. Specimen: blood.

Here the CDR3 reads CASSLVSTNNEKLFF. DNA for the CDR3: TGTGCCAGCAGCTTAGTGAGCACTAATAATGAAAAACTGTTTTTT. The V gene is TRBV7-9, the J gene TRBJ1-4; D is ambiguous. The germline V and J ends were trimmed by 1 base and 4 bases, with 10 bases remaining between them. This CDR3 region has 15 residues. Looked up from germline, CDR1 is SEHNR and CDR2 is FQNEAQ (reference sequence). Full variable domain (outside the CDR3, taken from reference TRBV7-9 and TRBJ1-4): DTGVSQNPRHKITKRGQNVTFRCDPISEHNRLYWYRQTLGQGPEFLTYFQNEAQLEKSRLLSDRFSAERPKGSFSTLEIQRTEQGDSAMYLCASSLVSTNNEKLFFGSGTQLSVL.